Shown below are 28 T cell receptor beta chains from a single sample sequenced in a study of blood T cell repertoires in COVID-19. Some clones are missing from TCRdb's copy, which holds only in-frame ones; the method was immunoSEQ multiplex PCR. The sample has roughly 97,000 clones; around nine tenths are singletons. The sequencing sample was made of peripheral blood. The receptor source for this set is a man aged 55 to 70 with acute or convalescent COVID-19.

The genes are TRBV3-1 (or the pseudogene TRBV3-2) and TRBJ1-5; 7 nucleotides match TRBD1. V shed 6 bases and J 7 bases; nucleotides not matched to a gene: 6. The CDR3 covers 13 residues. Germline V gene lookup returns CDR1 LGHDT and CDR2 YNNKEL (reference sequence). The CDR3 nucleotides read TGTGCCAGCAGTCGACAGGGAGGCCAGCCCCAGCATTTT. Its translation: CASSRQGGQPQHF.

This sequence joins TRBV11-2 and TRBJ1-2; 7 bases line up with TRBD1. The germline V gene encodes CDR1 SGHAT and CDR2 FQNNGV. The CDR3 has 15 residues. V gave up 2 bases and J gave up 0 bases; unmatched junction bases: 3. DNA for the CDR3: TGTGCCAGCAGCTTAACCGACAGGGCTAACTATGGCTACACCTTC. Translation gives CASSLTDRANYGYTF.

This rearrangement joins TRBV27 to TRBJ2-7; weak D call: TRBD2 (5 bases). The CDR3 is 15 amino acids. V gave up 1 base and J gave up 6 bases, with 16 bases separating them. Germline CDR1 is MNHEY and CDR2 is SMNVEV (reference sequence). CDR3 in DNA: TGTGCCAGCAGTTTATTCGGGGTTGCCCTTGGCGAGCAGTACTTC. It translates to CASSLFGVALGEQYF.

V gene TRBV6-5 combines with J gene TRBJ1-1, with 7 bases lining up with TRBD1. CDR1 and CDR2 (germline): MNHEY, SVGAGI. V trimming: 4 bases; J trimming: 8 bases; junction bases outside the gene matches: 7. The CDR3 length is 13 residues. As DNA, the CDR3 is TGTGCCAGCAGTTCGACAGGGAGAGCGGAAGCTTTCTTT. It yields the protein CASSSTGRAEAFF.

J is TRBJ2-1 and V is TRBV14, with 10 bases fitting TRBD2. The germline gives CDR1 SGHDN, CDR2 FVKESK. The CDR3 covers 18 residues. The V and J ends lost 0 bases and 7 bases, in that order; junction bases with no gene match: 12. The CDR3 sequence is CASSQDPSGGAFRNEQFF. As DNA, the CDR3 is TGTGCCAGCAGCCAAGATCCGAGCGGGGGGGCCTTTAGGAATGAGCAGTTCTTC.

This chain connects TRBV2 to TRBJ1-2; 7 nucleotides line up with TRBD1. The trim removed 6 bases at V and 4 bases at J, leaving 5 bases unmatched. The CDR3 is 13 residues long. The germline V gene has CDR1 SNHLY and CDR2 FYNNEI. CDR3: CASSQTGIYGYTF. CDR3 sequence (DNA): TGTGCCAGCAGCCAGACAGGGATCTATGGCTACACCTTC.

This sequence joins TRBV2 and TRBJ1-1; the match to TRBD1 covers 7 bases. CDR3 length: 12 residues. Germline V gives CDR1 SNHLY, CDR2 FYNNEI. J gave up 6 bases and V 5 bases, and 3 bases lay outside the gene matches. In DNA, the CDR3 is TGTGCCAGCAGTTCACAGGGGCCTGAAGCTTTCTTT. Residues: CASSSQGPEAFF.

The chain couples TRBV9 to TRBJ2-1; D possibly corresponds to TRBD2 (5 bases). The CDR3 extends over 13 amino acids. Trimming pared 0 bases from V and 7 bases from J, leaving 8 bases between. In germline, CDR1 is SGDLS, CDR2 YYNGEE. The CDR3 sequence is CASSVGSGNEQFF. The CDR3 DNA follows: TGTGCCAGCAGCGTAGGAAGCGGTAATGAGCAGTTCTTC.

This rearrangement joins TRBV4-2 to TRBJ1-6; a possible D gene is TRBD1 (5 bases). V lost 0 bases and J lost 5, with 11 bases in between. This CDR3 has 16 residues. The germline V gene encodes CDR1 LGHNA and CDR2 YNFKEQ. The CDR3, as DNA: TGTGCCAGCAGCCAAGATTCAGGGAAGAATAATTCACCCCTCCACTTT. Translated, it gives CASSQDSGKNNSPLHF.

This chain joins TRBV19 and TRBJ2-2, with D tentatively TRBD1 (6 bases). V lost 4 bases and J lost 1, with 19 bases in between. The CDR3 loop spans 18 amino acids. The germline CDR1 and CDR2 sequences are LNHDA and SQIVND (reference sequence). CDR3 protein: CASSTLLGTRKNTGELFF. CDR3 bases: TGTGCCAGTAGTACGCTTCTCGGGACACGAAAGAACACCGGGGAGCTGTTTTTT.

J is TRBJ1-5 and V is TRBV2, with D uncertain. Looked up from germline, CDR1 is SNHLY and CDR2 is FYNNEI. This CDR3 region has 14 residues. Trimming took 8 bases from V and 6 from J, leaving 17 bases between them. Here the CDR3 reads CASQDAGRSQPQHF. The CDR3 DNA is TGTGCCAGCCAAGACGCGGGAAGAAGTCAGCCCCAGCATTTT.

A single count supports this clone. The gene calls are TRBV13 and TRBJ1-2, with D maybe TRBD1 (5 bases). The CDR3 is 14 amino acids. Trimming cost V 7 bases and J 6 bases, with 18 bases left between them. Germline CDR1 is PRHDT and CDR2 is FYEKMQ (reference sequence). This chain's CDR3 is CASTSRRGGDGYTF. CDR3 nucleotides: TGTGCCAGCACCTCCCGACGGGGAGGGGATGGCTACACCTTC.

The chain is built from TRBV4-2 and TRBJ1-5; 10 bases agree with TRBD1. The V gene's germline CDR1 is LGHNA and CDR2 YNFKEQ. The CDR3 runs 16 residues. J lost 2 bases, V lost 1 base, and 2 bases had no gene match. The CDR3 loop is CASSQGQGAGNQPQHF. CDR3 coding DNA: TGTGCCAGCAGCCAAGGACAGGGGGCAGGCAATCAGCCCCAGCATTTT.

CDR3 loop: CASSSGTPRVGSYGYTF. In DNA form, the CDR3 reads TGCGCCAGCAGCTCGGGGACACCACGAGTTGGGAGCTATGGCTACACCTTC. The chain couples TRBV5-1 to TRBJ1-2; TRBD1 is a possible D gene (6 bases). The V end lost 3 bases, the J end lost 4 bases, and 22 bases lay between the germline ends. The CDR3 contains 17 residues. CDR1 SGHRS and CDR2 YFSETQ come from the germline V gene. The full variable domain, rest sourced from reference TRBV5-1 and TRBJ1-2, is KAGVTQTPRYLIKTRGQQVTLSCSPISGHRSVSWYQQTPGQGLQFLFEYFSETQRNKGNFPGRFSGRQFSNSRSEMNVSTLELGDSALYLCASSSGTPRVGSYGYTFGSGTRLTVV.

The CDR3 here is CASSINTEYGYTF. CDR3 nucleotide sequence: TGTGCCAGTAGTATAAATACAGAATACGGCTACACCTTC. V usage is TRBV19 and J usage is TRBJ1-2; D is undetermined. The CDR3 runs to 13 residues. Trimming removed 2 bases from V and 8 bases from J, with 12 bases in between. Germline-derived CDR1 and CDR2 are LNHDA and SQIVND (reference sequence).

The chain uses TRBV12-5 and TRBJ1-2; unclear D gene. In germline, CDR1 is LGHNT, CDR2 FRNRAP. The CDR3 totals 12 residues. Trimming removed 2 bases from V and 8 bases from J, with 9 bases in between. CDR3 amino acids: CASGLPSGGYTF. The CDR3 DNA reads TGTGCTAGTGGTTTGCCCTCGGGGGGCTACACCTTC.

V gene TRBV5-4 combines with J gene TRBJ1-6; D call uncertain. V dropped 0 bases and J dropped 5 bases, with 12 bases sitting between them. Germline CDR1 and CDR2: SGHNT and YYREEE (reference sequence). This CDR3 has 16 residues. The CDR3 sequence is CASSLEDGSDNSPLHF. The CDR3 DNA follows: TGTGCCAGCAGCTTGGAAGACGGGAGCGATAATTCACCCCTCCACTTT.

The chain is built from TRBV3-1 (or the pseudogene TRBV3-2) and TRBJ1-2; D may be TRBD1 (5 bases). The CDR3 sequence is 14 residues long. Trimming stripped 4 bases from V and 0 bases from J, with 9 bases between. Germline-derived CDR1 and CDR2 are LGHDT and YNNKEL (reference sequence). CDR3 coding DNA: TGTGCCAGCAGCCTGGGAGGGGCTAACTATGGCTACACCTTC. Amino acid sequence: CASSLGGANYGYTF.

The chain combines TRBV11-3 with TRBJ2-7, with D perhaps matching TRBD2 (6 bases). CDR1 is SGHNT and CDR2 is YENEEA in the germline V gene. The V end lost 5 bases, the J end lost 4 bases, and 18 bases lay between the germline ends. CDR3 length: 15 amino acids. CDR3 residues: CASSHGGQNPYEQYV. DNA of the CDR3: TGTGCCAGCAGCCACGGAGGGCAGAATCCTTACGAGCAGTACGTC.

This sequence joins TRBV7-9 and TRBJ1-4; weak D call: TRBD1 (5 bases). This CDR3 is built from 14 residues. Trimming stripped 7 bases from V and 3 bases from J, with 12 bases between. Germline CDR1 is SEHNR and CDR2 is FQNEAQ (reference sequence). CDR3 bases: TGTGCCAGCACCCAGGGATCCCCTAATGAAAAACTGTTTTTT. It codes for CASTQGSPNEKLFF.

V gene TRBV3-1 (or the pseudogene TRBV3-2) combines with J gene TRBJ1-5, with 7 bases lining up with TRBD1. The germline V gene has CDR1 LGHDT and CDR2 YNNKEL (reference sequence). The CDR3 contains 15 residues. Trimming removed 4 bases from V and 1 base from J; junction bases left unmatched: 4. CDR3 residues: CASSPGTESNQPQHF. Here the CDR3 DNA reads TGTGCCAGCAGCCCTGGGACAGAGAGCAATCAGCCCCAGCATTTT.

This chain uses TRBV5-1 with TRBJ1-2, with 10 positions matching TRBD1. Germline CDR1 reads SGHRS; CDR2 reads YFSETQ. This CDR3 has 15 residues. V shed 1 base and J 6 bases; nucleotides not matched to a gene: 6. The CDR3 region has the DNA TGCGCCAGCAGCTTGCAGGGGACAGGGGTTAATGGCTACACCTTC. Its protein is CASSLQGTGVNGYTF.

The J gene is TRBJ2-2, the V gene TRBV19; 11 bases align to TRBD1. V was pared by 3 bases and J by 7 bases, with 4 bases of the junction left unmatched. This CDR3 has 15 amino acids. Germline CDR1 reads LNHDA; CDR2 reads SQIVND (reference sequence). The CDR3 DNA reads as TGTGCCAGTAGTATGGACAGGGGGCAGAGCGGGGAGCTGTTTTTT. The encoded protein is CASSMDRGQSGELFF. The complete variable domain, with remaining parts taken from reference TRBV19 and TRBJ2-2, reads DGGITQSPKYLFRKEGQNVTLSCEQNLNHDAMYWYRQDPGQGLRLIYYSQIVNDFQKGDIAEGYSVSREKKESFPLTVTSAQKNPTAFYLCASSMDRGQSGELFFGEGSRLTVL.

This clone was counted between two and nine times. V gene TRBV2 combines with J gene TRBJ1-1, with 7 bases fitting TRBD1. Germline lookup yields CDR1 SNHLY and CDR2 FYNNEI. Unmatched junction bases numbered 13, after V lost 8 bases and J lost 7 bases. CDR3 length: 14 residues. CDR3 protein: CASAYRDRRSEAFF. The CDR3 region has the DNA TGTGCCAGCGCTTACCGGGACAGAAGAAGTGAAGCTTTCTTT.

V is TRBV6-1 and J is TRBJ1-3; perhaps TRBD1 as D (6 bases). Deletions cut 10 bases from V and 4 bases from J, with 17 bases between. CDR3 length equals 14 residues. Per germline, CDR1 MNHNS and CDR2 SASEGT. The CDR3 here is CATVKGGDGNTIYF. The CDR3 DNA reads as TGTGCCACCGTCAAGGGGGGGGACGGAAACACCATATATTTT.

The gene calls are TRBV5-1 and TRBJ2-2; D gene unclear. The CDR3 runs 14 residues. Germline V gene data show CDR1 as SGHRS and CDR2 as YFSETQ. Deletions cut 1 base from V and 0 bases from J, with 4 bases between. The CDR3 loop reads CASSLLANTGELFF. The CDR3 DNA is TGCGCCAGCAGCTTGTTAGCGAACACCGGGGAGCTGTTTTTT.

The chain has TRBV5-6 and TRBJ1-1; unclear D gene. Germline V CDR1 and CDR2: SGHDT, YYEEEE. V dropped 4 bases and J dropped 11 bases, with 18 bases sitting between them. The length of the CDR3 is 13 residues. The CDR3 region has the DNA TGTGCCAGCAGCCGGACTACCAAATGGGAGGCTTTCTTT. It is translated as CASSRTTKWEAFF.

This chain connects TRBV13 to TRBJ1-3; TRBD1 aligns across 8 bases. Trimming at V came to 5 bases and at J to 4 bases, leaving 4 bases not matched to a gene. There are 14 residues in the CDR3. The germline gives CDR1 PRHDT, CDR2 FYEKMQ (reference sequence). CDR3 region: CASSPRGPGNTIYF. Written as DNA, the CDR3 is TGTGCCAGCAGCCCCAGGGGGCCCGGAAACACCATATATTTT.